This entry features one TCR beta chain sequence. Lactation, pregnancy, other autoimmune disease or uncontrolled infection led to exclusion of patients. The data derive from a study of T cells in Graves' hyperthyroidism and ophthalmopathy. The CDR3 spans 13 residues. Germline CDR1 SNHLY, CDR2 FYNNEI. Trimming cost V 3 bases and J 5 bases, with 10 bases left between them. The CDR3 regions of TCR beta were amplified from RNA transcripts. Primed by the HTBI set, a first-round RT-PCR was run on the TCR CDR3. In TCRdb, the multiplex PCR reads were re-called with MiXCR into one record per CDR3 protein. The sample yields 660,000 or so distinct CDR3 sequences, approximately 42% seen once.

The rearrangement uses TRBV2 and TRBJ1-1, with D perhaps TRBD1 (6 bases). The sequence was collected from an adult man with Graves' disease, either hyperthyroidism or ophthalmopathy (not recorded which). Sequenced sample: peripheral blood or thyroid tissue (not recorded which). The CDR3 nucleotides are TGTGCCAGCAGTGACTCGCAGGGGACTGAAGCTTTCTTT. It codes for CASSDSQGTEAFF.